This T cell receptor beta chain appears in the sequencing data of a study of T cell repertoires in cytomegalovirus infection. Broader study findings: Accumulated public TCR beta family frequency recognized individuals carrying CMV together with the relevant HLA.

Germline assignment: CDR1 SEHNR and CDR2 FQNEAQ (reference sequence). V lost 5 bases and J lost 0, with 16 bases in between. CDR3 length: 16 residues. This clonotype was counted between two and nine times. Its antigen is currently unknown. A single record per CDR3 protein comes from TCRdb applying MiXCR to the reads. The repertoire holds 230,000 or so distinct CDR3 sequences, with approximately 15% as singletons. This chain uses TRBV7-9 with TRBJ2-5, with D perhaps being TRBD1 or TRBD2 (5 bases each). What was sequenced was CD8+ T cells from PBMCs. This TCR was sampled from a human donor in good health (CMV status not recorded). Some clones in this sample may be carry-over from other donors' samples. CDR3: CASSPGTEMYQETQYF. The DNA of the CDR3 is TGTGCCAGCAGCCCCGGGACGGAAATGTACCAAGAGACCCAGTACTTC.